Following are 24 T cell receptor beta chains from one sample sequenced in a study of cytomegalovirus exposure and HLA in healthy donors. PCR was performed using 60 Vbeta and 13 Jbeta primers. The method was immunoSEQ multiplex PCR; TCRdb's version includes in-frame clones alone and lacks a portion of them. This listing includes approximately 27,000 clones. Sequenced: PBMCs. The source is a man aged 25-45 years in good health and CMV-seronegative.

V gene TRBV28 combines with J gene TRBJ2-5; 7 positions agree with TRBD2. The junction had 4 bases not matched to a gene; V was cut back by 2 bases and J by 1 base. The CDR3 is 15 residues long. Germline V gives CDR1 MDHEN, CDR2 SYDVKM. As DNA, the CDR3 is TGTGCCAGCAGTTTACCGGGAGGTCCCCAAGAGACCCAGTACTTC. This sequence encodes CASSLPGGPQETQYF.

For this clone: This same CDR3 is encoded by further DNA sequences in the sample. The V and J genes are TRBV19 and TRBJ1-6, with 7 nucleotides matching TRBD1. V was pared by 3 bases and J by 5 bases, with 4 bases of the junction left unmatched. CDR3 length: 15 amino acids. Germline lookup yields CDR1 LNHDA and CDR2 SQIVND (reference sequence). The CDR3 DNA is TGTGCCAGTAGTATCCGGGACAGAGATAATTCACCCCTCCACTTT. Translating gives CASSIRDRDNSPLHF.

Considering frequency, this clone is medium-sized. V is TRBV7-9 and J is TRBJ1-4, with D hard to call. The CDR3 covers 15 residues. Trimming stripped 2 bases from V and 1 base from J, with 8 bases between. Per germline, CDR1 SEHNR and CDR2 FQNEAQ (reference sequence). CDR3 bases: TGTGCCAGCAGCTTATTCGAGGAAACTAATGAAAAACTGTTTTTT. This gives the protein CASSLFEETNEKLFF. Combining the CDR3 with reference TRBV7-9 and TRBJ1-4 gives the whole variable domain DTGVSQNPRHKITKRGQNVTFRCDPISEHNRLYWYRQTLGQGPEFLTYFQNEAQLEKSRLLSDRFSAERPKGSFSTLEIQRTEQGDSAMYLCASSLFEETNEKLFFGSGTQLSVL.

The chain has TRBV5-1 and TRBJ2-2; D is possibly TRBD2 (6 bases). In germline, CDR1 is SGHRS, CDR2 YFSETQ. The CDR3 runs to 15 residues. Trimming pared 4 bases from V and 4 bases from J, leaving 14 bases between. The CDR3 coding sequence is TGCGCCAGCAGCCCTAGTAGCGGTAGCACCGGGGAGCTGTTTTTT. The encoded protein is CASSPSSGSTGELFF.

CDR3 in DNA: TGTGCCAGCAGCTCACGGACAGGGAACGGATACGAGCAGTACTTC. Its translation is CASSSRTGNGYEQYF. This chain links TRBV7-6 with TRBJ2-7, with 8 bases identical to TRBD1. Germline trimming cut 4 bases from V and 4 bases from J; bases unmatched to any gene: 9. This CDR3 region has 15 residues. CDR1 SGHVS and CDR2 FNYEAQ come from the germline V gene.

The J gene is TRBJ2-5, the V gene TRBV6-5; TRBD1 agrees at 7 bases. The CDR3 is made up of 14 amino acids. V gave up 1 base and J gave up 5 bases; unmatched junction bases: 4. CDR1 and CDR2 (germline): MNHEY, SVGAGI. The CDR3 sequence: CASSYLGQLETQYF. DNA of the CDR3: TGTGCCAGCAGTTACTTGGGACAGCTGGAGACCCAGTACTTC.

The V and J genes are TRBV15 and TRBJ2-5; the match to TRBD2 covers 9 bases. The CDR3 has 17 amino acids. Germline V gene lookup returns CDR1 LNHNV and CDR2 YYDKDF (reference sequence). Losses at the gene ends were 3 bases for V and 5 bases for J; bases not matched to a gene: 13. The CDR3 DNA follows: TGTGCCACCAGCAGTGCCGTCATAGCGGGAGAAGGGGAGACCCAGTACTTC. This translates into CATSSAVIAGEGETQYF.

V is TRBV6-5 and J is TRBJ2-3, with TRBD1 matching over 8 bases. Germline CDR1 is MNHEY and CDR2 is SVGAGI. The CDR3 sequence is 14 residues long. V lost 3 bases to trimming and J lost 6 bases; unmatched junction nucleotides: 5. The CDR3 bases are TGTGCCAGCAGTTATTCAGGGGGCTATGATACGCAGTATTTT. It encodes CASSYSGGYDTQYF.

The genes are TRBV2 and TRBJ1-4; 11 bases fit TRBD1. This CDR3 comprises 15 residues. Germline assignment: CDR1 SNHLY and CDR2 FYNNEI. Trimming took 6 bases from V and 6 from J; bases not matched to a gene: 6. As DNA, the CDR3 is TGTGCCAGCAGGGGACAGGGGGTACAATATGAAAAACTGTTTTTT. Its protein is CASRGQGVQYEKLFF. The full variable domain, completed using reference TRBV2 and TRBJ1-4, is EPEVTQTPSHQVTQMGQEVILRCVPISNHLYFYWYRQILGQKVEFLVSFYNNEISEKSEIFDDQFSVERPDGSNFTLKIRSTKLEDSAMYFCASRGQGVQYEKLFFGSGTQLSVL.

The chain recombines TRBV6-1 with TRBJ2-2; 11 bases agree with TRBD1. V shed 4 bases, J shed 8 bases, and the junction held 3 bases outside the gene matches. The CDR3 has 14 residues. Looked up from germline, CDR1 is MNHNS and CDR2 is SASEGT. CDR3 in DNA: TGTGCCAGCAGTGGGACAGGGGGCGAGGGGGAGCTGTTTTTT. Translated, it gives CASSGTGGEGELFF.

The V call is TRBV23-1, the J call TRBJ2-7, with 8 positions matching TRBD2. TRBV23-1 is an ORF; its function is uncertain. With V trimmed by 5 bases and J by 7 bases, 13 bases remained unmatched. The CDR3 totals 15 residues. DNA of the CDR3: TGCGCCAGCAGTACAACTAGCGGCTCGGCGGGGGAGCAGTACTTC. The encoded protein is CASSTTSGSAGEQYF.

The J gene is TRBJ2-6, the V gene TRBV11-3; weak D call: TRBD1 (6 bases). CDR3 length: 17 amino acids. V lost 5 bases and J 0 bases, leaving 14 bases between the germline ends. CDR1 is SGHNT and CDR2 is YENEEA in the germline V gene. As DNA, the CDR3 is TGTGCCAGCAGCGTACAGGGTTGGGGCTCTGGGGCCAACGTCCTGACTTTC. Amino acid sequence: CASSVQGWGSGANVLTF. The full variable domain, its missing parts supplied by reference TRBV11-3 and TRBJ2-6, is EAGVVQSPRYKIIEKKQPVAFWCNPISGHNTLYWYLQNLGQGPELLIRYENEEAVDDSQLPKDRFSAERLKGVDSTLKIQPAELGDSAVYLCASSVQGWGSGANVLTFGAGSRLTVL.

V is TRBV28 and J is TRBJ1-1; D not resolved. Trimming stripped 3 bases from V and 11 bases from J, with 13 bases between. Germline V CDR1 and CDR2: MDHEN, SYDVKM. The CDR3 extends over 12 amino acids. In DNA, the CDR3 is TGTGCCAGCAGTTTTACGGAAGCGAAGGCTTTCTTT. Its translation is CASSFTEAKAFF.

CDR3 bases: TGCGCCAGCAGCCGCCACGGCGGAGTTGGCTACACCTTC. It yields the protein CASSRHGGVGYTF. The rearrangement links TRBV4-3 to TRBJ1-2; D gene ambiguous. The CDR3 has 13 residues. Trimming pared 4 bases from V and 7 bases from J, leaving 13 bases between. CDR1 and CDR2 (germline): LGHNA, YSLEER.

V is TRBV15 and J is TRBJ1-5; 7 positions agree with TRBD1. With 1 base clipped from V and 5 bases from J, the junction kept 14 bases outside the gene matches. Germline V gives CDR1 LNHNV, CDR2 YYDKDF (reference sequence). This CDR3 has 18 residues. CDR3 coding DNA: TGTGCCACCAGCAGAGCGAGGGGAGACAGGGCGTTTGATCAGCCCCAGCATTTT. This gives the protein CATSRARGDRAFDQPQHF.

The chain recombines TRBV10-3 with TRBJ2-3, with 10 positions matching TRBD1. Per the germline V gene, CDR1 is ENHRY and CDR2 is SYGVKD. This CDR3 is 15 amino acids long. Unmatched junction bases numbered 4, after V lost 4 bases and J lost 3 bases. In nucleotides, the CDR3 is TGTGCCATCAGTGCCGGGACAGGGGAAACAGATACGCAGTATTTT. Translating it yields CAISAGTGETDTQYF.

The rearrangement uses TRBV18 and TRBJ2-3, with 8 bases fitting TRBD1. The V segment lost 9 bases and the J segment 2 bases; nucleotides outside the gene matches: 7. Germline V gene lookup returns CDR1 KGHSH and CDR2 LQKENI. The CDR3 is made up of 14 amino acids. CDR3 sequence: CASSGQGHTDTQYF. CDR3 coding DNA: TGTGCCAGTTCCGGACAGGGACACACAGATACGCAGTATTTT.

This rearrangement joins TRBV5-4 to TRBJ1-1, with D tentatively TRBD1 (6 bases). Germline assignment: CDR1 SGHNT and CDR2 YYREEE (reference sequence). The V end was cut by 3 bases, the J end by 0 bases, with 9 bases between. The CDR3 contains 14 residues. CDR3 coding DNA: TGTGCCAGCAGCTCGGACAGTATGAACACTGAAGCTTTCTTT. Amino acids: CASSSDSMNTEAFF.

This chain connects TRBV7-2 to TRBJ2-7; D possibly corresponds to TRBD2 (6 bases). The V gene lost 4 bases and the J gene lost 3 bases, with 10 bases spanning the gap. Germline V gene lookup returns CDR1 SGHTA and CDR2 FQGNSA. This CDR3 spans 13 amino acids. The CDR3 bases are TGTGCCAGCAGCTCTCGGGGGAACTACGAGCAGTACTTC. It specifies CASSSRGNYEQYF.

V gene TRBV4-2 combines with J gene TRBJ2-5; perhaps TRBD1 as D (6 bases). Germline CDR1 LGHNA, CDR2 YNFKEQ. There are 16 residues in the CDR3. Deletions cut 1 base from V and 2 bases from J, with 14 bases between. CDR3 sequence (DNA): TGTGCCAGCAGCCAAGGCCAGACAGGTACGCAAGAGACCCAGTACTTC. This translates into CASSQGQTGTQETQYF.

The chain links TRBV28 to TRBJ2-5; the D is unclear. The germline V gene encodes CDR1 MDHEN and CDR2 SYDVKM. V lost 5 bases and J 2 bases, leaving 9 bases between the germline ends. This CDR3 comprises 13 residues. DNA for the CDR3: TGTGCCAGCAGTGGTGACTTACAAGAGACCCAGTACTTC. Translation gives CASSGDLQETQYF.

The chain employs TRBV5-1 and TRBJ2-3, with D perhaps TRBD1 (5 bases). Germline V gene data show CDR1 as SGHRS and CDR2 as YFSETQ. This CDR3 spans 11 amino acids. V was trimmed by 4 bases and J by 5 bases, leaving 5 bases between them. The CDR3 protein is CASSRGDTQYF. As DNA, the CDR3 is TGCGCCAGCAGCAGGGGAGATACGCAGTATTTT.

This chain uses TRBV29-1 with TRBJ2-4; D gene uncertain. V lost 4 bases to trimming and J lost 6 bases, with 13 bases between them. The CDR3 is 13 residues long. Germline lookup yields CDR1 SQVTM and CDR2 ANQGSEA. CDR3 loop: CSVGTVSGNIQYF. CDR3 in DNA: TGCAGCGTTGGCACAGTTTCAGGAAACATTCAGTACTTC. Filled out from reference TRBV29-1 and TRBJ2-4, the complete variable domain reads SAVISQKPSRDICQRGTSLTIQCQVDSQVTMMFWYRQQPGQSLTLIATANQGSEATYESGFVIDKFPISRPNLTFSTLTVSNMSPEDSSIYLCSVGTVSGNIQYFGAGTRLSVL.

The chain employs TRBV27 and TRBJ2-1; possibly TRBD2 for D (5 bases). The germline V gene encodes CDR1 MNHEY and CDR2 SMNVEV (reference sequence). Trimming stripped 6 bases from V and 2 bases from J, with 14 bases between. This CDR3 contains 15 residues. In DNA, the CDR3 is TGTGCCAGCAGCTCAACTAGTATAGCCTACAATGAGCAGTTCTTC. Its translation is CASSSTSIAYNEQFF.